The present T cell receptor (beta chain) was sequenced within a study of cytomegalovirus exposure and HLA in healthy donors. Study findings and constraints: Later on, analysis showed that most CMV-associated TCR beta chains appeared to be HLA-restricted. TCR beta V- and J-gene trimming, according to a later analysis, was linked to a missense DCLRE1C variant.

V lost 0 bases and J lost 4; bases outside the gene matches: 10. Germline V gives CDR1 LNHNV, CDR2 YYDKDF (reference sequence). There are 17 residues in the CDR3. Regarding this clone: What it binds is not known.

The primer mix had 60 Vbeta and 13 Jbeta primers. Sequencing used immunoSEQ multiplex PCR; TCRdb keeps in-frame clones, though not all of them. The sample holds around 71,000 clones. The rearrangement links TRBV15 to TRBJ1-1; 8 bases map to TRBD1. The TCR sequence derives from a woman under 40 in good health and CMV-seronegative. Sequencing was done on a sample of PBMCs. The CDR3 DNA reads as TGTGCCACCAGCAGAGACCCTCCAATAGGGACAGGCACTGAAGCTTTCTTT. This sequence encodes CATSRDPPIGTGTEAFF. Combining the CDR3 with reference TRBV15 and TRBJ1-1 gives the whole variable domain DAMVIQNPRYQVTQFGKPVTLSCSQTLNHNVMYWYQQKSSQAPKLLFHYYDKDFNNEADTPDNFQSRRPNTSFCFLDIRSPGLGDTAMYLCATSRDPPIGTGTEAFFGQGTRLTVV.